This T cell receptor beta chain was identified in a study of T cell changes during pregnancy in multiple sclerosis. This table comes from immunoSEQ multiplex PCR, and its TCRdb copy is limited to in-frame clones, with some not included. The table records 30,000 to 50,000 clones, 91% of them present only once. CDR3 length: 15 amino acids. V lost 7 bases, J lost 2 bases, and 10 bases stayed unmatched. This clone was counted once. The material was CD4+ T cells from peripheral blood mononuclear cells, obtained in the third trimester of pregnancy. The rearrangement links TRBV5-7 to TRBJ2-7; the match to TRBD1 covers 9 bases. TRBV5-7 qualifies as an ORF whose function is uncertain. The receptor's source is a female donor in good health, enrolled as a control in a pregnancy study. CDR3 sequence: CASVTRDRDTYEQYF. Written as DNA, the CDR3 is TGTGCCAGCGTTACTCGGGACAGGGACACCTACGAGCAGTACTTC.